This is a list of T cell receptor beta chains from one sample in a study of breast tumors, draining lymph nodes, adjacent tissues. TCRdb fed the multiplex PCR reads into MiXCR, producing one record per CDR3 protein. The sample contains more than 85,000 distinct CDR3 sequences, roughly 20% of which appear only once. The specimen was axillary lymph node tissue. Every receptor here comes from a female donor with breast cancer. Some clones in this sample may be carry-over from other donors' samples. Each CDR3 is given with its conserved first and last residue. Not every row has a clone size; where given, it reads once, few, many or a size class.

V gene	clone size	J gene	CDR3 protein
TRBV12-3/TRBV12-4	many	TRBJ1-2	CASGGATTNYGYTF
TRBV12-3/TRBV12-4	many	TRBJ2-3	CASSLTSGGQDTQYF
TRBV18	few	TRBJ1-6	CASSPHGTGDNSPLHF
TRBV14	many	TRBJ2-5	CASSQPTSGGVEETQYF
TRBV11-2	many	TRBJ1-4	CASSLGAGRGNEKLFF
TRBV6-1	many	TRBJ1-2	CASSELQGALANYGYTF
TRBV11-2	many	TRBJ2-7	CASSHQTSGSYEQYF
TRBV5-4	few	TRBJ2-2	CASRLAGGRSTGELFF
TRBV3-1	few	TRBJ2-1	CASNGLAGENNEQFF
TRBV29-1	many	TRBJ2-7	CSVFLGGTGAYEQYF
TRBV6-1	-	TRBJ2-6	CASIPPQGASGANVLTF
TRBV7-9	many	TRBJ1-4	CASSQGATNEKLFF
TRBV6-1	many	TRBJ1-2	CASRTEEGGVYYGYTF
TRBV5-1	many	TRBJ2-7	CASSFDYRESGEQYF
TRBV6-1	many	TRBJ1-5	CAISPGSNQPQHF
TRBV30	many	TRBJ1-6	CAWSVRWGDPLHF
TRBV19	many	TRBJ2-5	CASSIRSGGQETQYF
TRBV20-1	many	TRBJ2-1	CSARGSGGYYNEQFF
TRBV20-1	few	TRBJ2-3	CSAPRGPSASTDTQYF
TRBV7-9	many	TRBJ1-2	CASSEIPGQVYGYTF
TRBV4-1	many	TRBJ2-7	CASSQFKVGLAGEVAYEQYF
TRBV5-6	many	TRBJ1-6	CASSFAFAGTNSPLHF
TRBV3-1	few	TRBJ2-2	CASGPSGHTGELFF
TRBV29-1	many	TRBJ2-7	CSVEEQDSYEQYF
TRBV7-9	many	TRBJ2-7	CASTLGGGKSFSYEQYF
TRBV9	-	TRBJ1-1	CASSRGAGGAFF